One sample yielded the 11 T cell receptor beta chains listed below, sequenced in a study of T-cell memory formation after mild COVID-19. One entry per CDR3 protein, called by TCRdb with MiXCR from the 5' RACE reads. The sample gives roughly 130,000 distinct CDR3 sequences, approximately 5.9% of which show up once; 2% to 2.5% is in the top ten. Sample: PBMCs or a T cell subset sorted from them (not recorded which). The receptors shown here come from an adult woman who had mild COVID-19 (a few samples of this study predate the infection). Cell type and time point are not known.

The V call is TRBV30, the J call TRBJ2-3; D not certain. The CDR3 contains 13 residues. Germline assignment: CDR1 GTSNPN and CDR2 SVGIG (reference sequence). V shed 4 bases and J shed 3 bases, with 11 bases lying between them. CDR3 nucleotides: TGTGCCTGGACCCAGCGTGTGACAGATACGCAGTATTTT. Its translation is CAWTQRVTDTQYF. Full variable domain (remainder filled in from reference TRBV30 and TRBJ2-3): SQTIHQWPATLVQPVGSPLSLECTVEGTSNPNLYWYRQAAGRGLQLLFYSVGIGQISSEVPQNLSASRPQDRQFILSSKKLLLSDSGFYLCAWTQRVTDTQYFGPGTRLTVL.

This clonotype has at least ten counts. CDR3 coding DNA: TGTGCCAGCAGCTTAGTCGGGGTTCAGGCCTACGAGCAGTACTTC. It codes for CASSLVGVQAYEQYF. The chain carries TRBV7-8 and TRBJ2-7; the D gene is possibly TRBD2 (5 bases). Trimming stripped 1 base from V and 2 bases from J, with 12 bases between. This CDR3 is 15 amino acids long. Germline V gene sequence: CDR1 SGHVS, CDR2 FQNEAQ. Filled out from reference TRBV7-8 and TRBJ2-7, the complete variable domain reads GAGVSQSPRYKVAKRGQDVALRCDPISGHVSLFWYQQALGQGPEFLTYFQNEAQLDKSGLPSDRFFAERPEGSVSTLKIQRTQQEDSAVYLCASSLVGVQAYEQYFGPGTRLTVT.

This clonotype appeared many times. The chain joins TRBV7-9 to TRBJ2-5, with TRBD1 matching 9 bases. The CDR3 is 15 residues long. V was pared by 5 bases and J by 4 bases, with 8 bases of the junction left unmatched. Germline loops: CDR1 SEHNR, CDR2 FQNEAQ (reference sequence). The CDR3 sequence is CASSPPGTGTETQYF. CDR3 coding DNA: TGTGCCAGCAGCCCACCTGGGACAGGGACAGAGACCCAGTACTTC. Supplemented by reference TRBV7-9 and TRBJ2-5, the full variable domain reads DTGVSQNPRHKITKRGQNVTFRCDPISEHNRLYWYRQTLGQGPEFLTYFQNEAQLEKSRLLSDRFSAERPKGSFSTLEIQRTEQGDSAMYLCASSPPGTGTETQYFGPGTRLLVL.

The genes are TRBV6-1 and TRBJ2-5; 9 nucleotides agree with TRBD2. In germline, CDR1 is MNHNS, CDR2 SASEGT. Germline trimming cut 1 base from V and 5 bases from J; bases unmatched to any gene: 8. CDR3 length: 16 residues. The CDR3 DNA reads TGTGCCAGCAGTGAAGGTTGGCGGGGGGGCCACGAGACCCAGTACTTC. This encodes CASSEGWRGGHETQYF.

This clonotype was observed a handful of times. J is TRBJ1-2 and V is TRBV20-1, with 9 bases lining up with TRBD1. The ends lost 6 bases at V and 0 bases at J; junction bases unmatched: 5. This CDR3 has 14 amino acids. Germline V gene lookup returns CDR1 DFQATT and CDR2 SNEGSKA (reference sequence). The CDR3 DNA is TGCAGTGCCAGGGGGACAGGGACTAACTATGGCTACACCTTC. This sequence encodes CSARGTGTNYGYTF.

This clonotype came up many times. This rearrangement joins TRBV10-3 to TRBJ2-7; the match to TRBD2 covers 15 bases. Losses at the gene ends were 2 bases for V and 2 bases for J; bases not matched to a gene: 1. This CDR3 contains 16 residues. Germline-derived CDR1 and CDR2 are ENHRY and SYGVKD. The DNA for the CDR3 is TGTGCCATCAGTGAGGGACTAGCGGGAGGGCCCTACGAGCAGTACTTC. This translates into CAISEGLAGGPYEQYF.

In its sample, this clonotype was seen many times. The rearrangement joins TRBV9 to TRBJ2-3, with D perhaps TRBD1 (5 bases). The CDR3 is 14 residues long. V was cut by 3 bases and J by 1 base, with 9 bases left in between. Germline CDR1 is SGDLS and CDR2 is YYNGEE. The CDR3 DNA follows: TGTGCCAGCAGCGGCGACAGAGGCACAGATACGCAGTATTTT. Translated, it gives CASSGDRGTDTQYF.

This clonotype was found many times. Here the CDR3 reads CASSLAGGTGKDEQFF. CDR3 in DNA: TGCGCCAGCAGCTTGGCCGGAGGTACAGGTAAAGATGAGCAGTTCTTC. This sequence joins TRBV5-1 and TRBJ2-1; perhaps D is TRBD1 or TRBD2 (5 bases each). V dropped 0 bases and J dropped 8 bases, with 18 bases sitting between them. This CDR3 region has 16 residues. Germline-derived CDR1 and CDR2 are SGHRS and YFSETQ.

This clonotype was recorded a few times. The V gene is TRBV4-1, the J gene TRBJ2-7; D remains unclear. Germline lookup yields CDR1 MGHRA and CDR2 YSYEKL. This CDR3 has 15 amino acids. Trimming left V 0 bases short and J 6 bases short, with 15 bases between. The CDR3 nucleotides are TGCGCCAGCAGCCAAGAACCTCTCGGTGGTGGCGAGCAGTACTTC. Protein: CASSQEPLGGGEQYF.

The CDR3 reads CASSPAGTEYNEQFF. The CDR3 coding sequence is TGCGCCAGCAGCCCTGCCGGGACGGAATACAATGAGCAGTTCTTC. The chain employs TRBV5-1 and TRBJ2-1; D may match TRBD1 or TRBD2 (5 bases each). The CDR3 is made up of 15 amino acids. CDR1 and CDR2 (germline): SGHRS, YFSETQ. V lost 4 bases to trimming and J lost 4 bases, with 15 bases between them.

This clonotype appeared many times. The rearrangement joins TRBV4-2 to TRBJ2-6; no definite D call. The CDR3 spans 15 residues. V was clipped by 1 base and J by 2 bases, with 6 bases between them. Germline values: CDR1 LGHNA, CDR2 YNFKEQ. This chain's CDR3 is CASSQGEAGANVLTF. In DNA, the CDR3 is TGTGCCAGCAGCCAAGGTGAGGCTGGGGCCAACGTCCTGACTTTC.